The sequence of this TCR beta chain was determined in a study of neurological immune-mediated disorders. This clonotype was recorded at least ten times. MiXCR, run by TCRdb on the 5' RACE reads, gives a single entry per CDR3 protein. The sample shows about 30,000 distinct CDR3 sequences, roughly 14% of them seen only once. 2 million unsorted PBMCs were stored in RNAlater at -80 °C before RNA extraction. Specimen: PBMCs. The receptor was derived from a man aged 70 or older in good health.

CDR3 residues: CASSSSDGANVLTF. The CDR3 DNA reads as TGTGCCAGCAGTTCCTCAGATGGGGCCAACGTCCTGACTTTC. V gene TRBV6-6 combines with J gene TRBJ2-6; D is unclear. V lost 4 bases and J lost 3, with 7 bases in between. The CDR3 has 14 residues. CDR1 and CDR2 (germline): MNHNY, SVGAGI (reference sequence).